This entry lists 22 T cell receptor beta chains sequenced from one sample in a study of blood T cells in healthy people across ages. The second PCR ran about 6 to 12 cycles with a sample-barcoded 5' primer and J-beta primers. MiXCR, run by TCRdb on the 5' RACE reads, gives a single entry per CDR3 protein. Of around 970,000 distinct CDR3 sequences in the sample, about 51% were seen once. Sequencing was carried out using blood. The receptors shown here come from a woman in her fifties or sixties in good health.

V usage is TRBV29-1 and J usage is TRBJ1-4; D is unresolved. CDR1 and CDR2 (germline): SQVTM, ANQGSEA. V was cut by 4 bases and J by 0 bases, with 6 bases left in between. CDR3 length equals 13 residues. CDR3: CSVAPSTNEKLFF. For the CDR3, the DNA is TGCAGCGTTGCCCCCTCAACTAATGAAAAACTGTTTTTT.

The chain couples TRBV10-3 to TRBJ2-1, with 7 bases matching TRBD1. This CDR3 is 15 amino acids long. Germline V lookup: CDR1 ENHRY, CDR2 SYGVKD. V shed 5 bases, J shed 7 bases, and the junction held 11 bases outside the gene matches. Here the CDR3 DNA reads TGTGCCATCAGTTCCGGACAGGAGAGAGTTAATGAGCAGTTCTTC. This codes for CAISSGQERVNEQFF.

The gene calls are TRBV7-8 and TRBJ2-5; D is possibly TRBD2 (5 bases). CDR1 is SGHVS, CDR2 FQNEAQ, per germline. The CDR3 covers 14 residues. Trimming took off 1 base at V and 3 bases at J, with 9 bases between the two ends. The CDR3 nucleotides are TGTGCCAGCAGCTTAGGAACTAGAAAAGAGACCCAGTACTTC. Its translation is CASSLGTRKETQYF.

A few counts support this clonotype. The CDR3, as DNA: TGTGCCAGCAGTCTCCAGGGGGCAGATACGCAGTATTTT. It is translated as CASSLQGADTQYF. This chain uses TRBV6-1 with TRBJ2-3, with 7 positions matching TRBD1. The V gene's germline CDR1 is MNHNS and CDR2 SASEGT. This CDR3 region has 13 residues. V shed 5 bases and J 4 bases; nucleotides not matched to a gene: 3.

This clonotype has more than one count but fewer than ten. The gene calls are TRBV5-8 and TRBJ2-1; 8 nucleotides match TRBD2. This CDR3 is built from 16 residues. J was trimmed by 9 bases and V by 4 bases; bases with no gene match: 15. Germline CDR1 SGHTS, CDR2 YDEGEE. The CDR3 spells CASSPSLREGRVEQFF. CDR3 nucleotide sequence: TGTGCCAGCAGCCCTTCTTTACGGGAGGGCCGAGTTGAGCAGTTCTTC.

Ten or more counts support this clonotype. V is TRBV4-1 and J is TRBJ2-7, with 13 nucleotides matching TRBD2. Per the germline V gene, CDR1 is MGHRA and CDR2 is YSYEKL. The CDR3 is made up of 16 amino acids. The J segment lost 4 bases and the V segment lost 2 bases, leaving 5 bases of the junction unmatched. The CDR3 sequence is CASSQPWTSGSYEQYF. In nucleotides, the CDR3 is TGCGCCAGCAGCCAACCCTGGACTAGCGGGAGTTACGAGCAGTACTTC.

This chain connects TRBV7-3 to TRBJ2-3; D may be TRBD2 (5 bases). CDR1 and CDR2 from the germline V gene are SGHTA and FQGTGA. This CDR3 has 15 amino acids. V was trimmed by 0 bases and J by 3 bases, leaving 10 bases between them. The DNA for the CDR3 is TGTGCCAGCAGCTTAACGTCCCCGGGGACAGATACGCAGTATTTT. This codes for CASSLTSPGTDTQYF.

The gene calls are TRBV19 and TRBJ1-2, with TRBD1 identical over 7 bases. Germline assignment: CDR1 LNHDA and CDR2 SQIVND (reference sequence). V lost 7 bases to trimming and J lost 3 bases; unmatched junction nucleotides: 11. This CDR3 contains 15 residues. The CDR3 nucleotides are TGTGCCAGTAACGTCGGACAGGCTAGCTACTATGGCTACACCTTC. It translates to CASNVGQASYYGYTF.

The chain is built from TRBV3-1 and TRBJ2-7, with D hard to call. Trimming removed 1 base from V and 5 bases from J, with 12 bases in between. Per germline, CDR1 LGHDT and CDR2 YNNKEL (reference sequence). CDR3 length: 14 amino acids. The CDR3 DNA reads TGTGCCAGCAGCCAAGTGCACCGAAGGGACGAGCAGTACTTC. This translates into CASSQVHRRDEQYF.

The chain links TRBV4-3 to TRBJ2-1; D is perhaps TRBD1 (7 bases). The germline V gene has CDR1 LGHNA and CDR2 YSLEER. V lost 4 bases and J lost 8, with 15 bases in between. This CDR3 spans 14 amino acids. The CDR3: CASSPYQGGDEQFF. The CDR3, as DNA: TGCGCCAGCAGCCCCTACCAGGGGGGCGATGAGCAGTTCTTC.

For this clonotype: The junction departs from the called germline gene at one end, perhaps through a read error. This chain's CDR3 is CASSLDRTGGNERFF. In DNA form, the CDR3 reads TGTGCCAGCAGCTTAGACCGGACAGGGGGCAATGAGCGGTTCTTC. The chain recombines TRBV11-2 with TRBJ2-1; the match to TRBD1 covers 11 bases. This CDR3 contains 15 residues. Germline values: CDR1 SGHAT, CDR2 FQNNGV.

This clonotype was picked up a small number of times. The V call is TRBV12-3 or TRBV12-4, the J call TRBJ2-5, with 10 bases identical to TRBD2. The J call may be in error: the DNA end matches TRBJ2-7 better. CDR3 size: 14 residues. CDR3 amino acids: CASSQAGGAREQYF. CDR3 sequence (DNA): TGTGCCAGCAGCCAAGCGGGAGGGGCCCGCGAGCAGTACTTC.

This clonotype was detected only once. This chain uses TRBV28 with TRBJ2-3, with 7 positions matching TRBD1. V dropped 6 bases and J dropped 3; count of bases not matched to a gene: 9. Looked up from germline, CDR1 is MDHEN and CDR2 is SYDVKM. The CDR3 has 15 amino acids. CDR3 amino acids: CASRLNRGGTDTQYF. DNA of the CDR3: TGTGCCAGCAGACTCAACAGGGGTGGAACAGATACGCAGTATTTT.

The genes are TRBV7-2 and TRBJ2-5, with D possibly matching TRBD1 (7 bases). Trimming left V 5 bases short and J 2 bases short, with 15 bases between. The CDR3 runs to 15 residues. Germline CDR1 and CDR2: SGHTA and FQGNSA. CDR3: CASSGGTADQETQYF. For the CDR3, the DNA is TGTGCCAGCAGCGGGGGGACAGCAGATCAAGAGACCCAGTACTTC.

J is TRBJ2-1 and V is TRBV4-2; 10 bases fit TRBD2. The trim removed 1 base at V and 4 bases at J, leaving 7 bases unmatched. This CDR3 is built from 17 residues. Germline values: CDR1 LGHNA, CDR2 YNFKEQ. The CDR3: CASSQASGSGNYNEQFF. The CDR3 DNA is TGTGCCAGCAGCCAAGCTAGCGGGAGTGGGAATTACAATGAGCAGTTCTTC.

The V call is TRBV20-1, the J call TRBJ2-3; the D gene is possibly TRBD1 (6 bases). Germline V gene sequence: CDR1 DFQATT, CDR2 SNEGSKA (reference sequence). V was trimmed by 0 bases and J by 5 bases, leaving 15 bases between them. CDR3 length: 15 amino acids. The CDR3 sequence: CSARDPPGVVDTQYF. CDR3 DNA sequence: TGCAGTGCTAGAGATCCCCCAGGGGTGGTAGATACGCAGTATTTT.

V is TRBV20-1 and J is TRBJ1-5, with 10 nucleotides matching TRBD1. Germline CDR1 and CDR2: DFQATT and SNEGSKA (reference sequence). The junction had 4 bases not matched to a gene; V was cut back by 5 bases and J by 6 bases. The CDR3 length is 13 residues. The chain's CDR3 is CSALDRGLQPQHF. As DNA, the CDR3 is TGCAGTGCTCTAGACAGGGGGCTTCAGCCCCAGCATTTT.

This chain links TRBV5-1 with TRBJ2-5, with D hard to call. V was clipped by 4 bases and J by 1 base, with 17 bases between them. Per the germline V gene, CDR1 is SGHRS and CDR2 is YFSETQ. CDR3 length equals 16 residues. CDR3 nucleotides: TGCGCCAGCAGCCTTCGCTCACCGACCCTCCAAGAGACCCAGTACTTC. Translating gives CASSLRSPTLQETQYF.

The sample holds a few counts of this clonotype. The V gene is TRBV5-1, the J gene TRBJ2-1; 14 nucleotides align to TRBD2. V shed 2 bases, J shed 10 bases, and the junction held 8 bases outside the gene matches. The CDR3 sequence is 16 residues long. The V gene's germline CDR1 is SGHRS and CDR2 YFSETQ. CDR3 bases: TGCGCCAGCAGCTTCCCGACTAGCGGGAGGGAGTGGGAGCAGTTCTTC. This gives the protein CASSFPTSGREWEQFF.

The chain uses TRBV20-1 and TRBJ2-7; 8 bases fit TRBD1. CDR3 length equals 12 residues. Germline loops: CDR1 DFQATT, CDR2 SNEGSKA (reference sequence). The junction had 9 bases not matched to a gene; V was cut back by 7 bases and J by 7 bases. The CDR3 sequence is CSETDRVGEQYF. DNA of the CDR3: TGCAGTGAAACGGACAGGGTAGGGGAGCAGTACTTC.

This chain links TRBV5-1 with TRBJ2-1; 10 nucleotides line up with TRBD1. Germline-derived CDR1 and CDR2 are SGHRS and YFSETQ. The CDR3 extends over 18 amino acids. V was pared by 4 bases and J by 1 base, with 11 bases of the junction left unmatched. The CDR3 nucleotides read TGCGCCAGCAGCCATCAATTGTCGGACAGGGGGTCCTACAATGAGCAGTTCTTC. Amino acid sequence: CASSHQLSDRGSYNEQFF.

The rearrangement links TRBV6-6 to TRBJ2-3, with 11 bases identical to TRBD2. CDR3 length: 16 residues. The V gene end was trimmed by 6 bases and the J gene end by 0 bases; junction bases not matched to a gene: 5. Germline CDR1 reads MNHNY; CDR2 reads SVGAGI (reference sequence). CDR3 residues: CASRPGLAESTDTQYF. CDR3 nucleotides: TGTGCCAGCAGGCCGGGACTAGCGGAAAGCACAGATACGCAGTATTTT.